This TCR beta chain was captured in a study of CDR3 diversity in severe acne (dated by TCRdb to the late 2010s). On this clonotype itself: The antigen this receptor binds is unknown. Base qualities were left out, and no much larger clone turns up one base away.

CDR1 and CDR2 were assigned from the germline V gene as SGHRS and YFSETQ. V and J are truncated by 4 bases and 2 bases respectively, leaving an intervening sequence of 12 bases. Its CDR3 holds 14 amino acids, cysteine through phenylalanine. Only the CDR3 part of the read is kept: 42 bases, read in frame from the first base. Library preparation employed PCR. The data were produced on an Illumina HiSeq 2000. The public reads were reanalyzed by TCRdb: fastp trimming at Q25, MiXCR alignment, in-frame beta chains only. Every distinct CDR3 protein forms one entry, paired with its most common genes and DNA. In this sample the table shows tens of thousands of distinct CDR3 sequences, 50% to 65% of which occur a single time. More than 13% of the sample rests with the top ten.

Sequencing input: blood. This receptor chain uses TRBV5-1 and TRBJ2-5; matching of 6 bases hints at TRBD1 as the D gene. The sequence came from a male donor in good health, without acne. At the DNA level, the sequence is TGCGCCAGCAGCGAACCGACAGGTCAAGAGACCCAGTACTTC. The encoded protein is CASSEPTGQETQYF.